This is a list of T cell receptor beta chains from one sample in a study of T-cell reconstitution after alpha-beta-depleted transplantation in children. One entry per CDR3 protein results from TCRdb running MiXCR on the PCR reads. The sample carries hundreds of thousands of distinct CDR3 sequences, over 10% recorded once. The source was PBMCs, collected before TCRalphabeta/CD19-depleted stem cell transplant. The source of these receptors is a girl aged 2 to 9 with congenital amegakaryocytic thrombocytopenia, due to receive a stem cell transplant. Each CDR3 is given with its conserved first and last residue. A D gene is named only where the DNA matches it firmly. Some rows mark clone size as missing; the rest say once, few, many or name a class of expanded clone.

J | size | V | D | DNA | CDR3
TRBJ2-5 | many | TRBV20-1 | - | TGCAGTACGAAACCTGGAAGCGACGAAAACCAAGAGACCCAGTACTTC | CSTKPGSDENQETQYF
TRBJ2-7 | many | TRBV9 | TRBD2 | TGTGCCAGCAGCCCCGCACTAGCGGGCTACGAGCAGTACTTC | CASSPALAGYEQYF
TRBJ2-5 | few | TRBV7-2 | TRBD2 | TGTGCCAGCAGCGAGACTAGCGGTACCCTTCAAGAGACCCAGTACTTC | CASSETSGTLQETQYF
TRBJ2-1 | few | TRBV5-1 | - | TGCGCCAGCAGCTTGGTTCAGGGGCTGGTAAATGAGCAGTTCTTC | CASSLVQGLVNEQFF
TRBJ1-2 | - | TRBV6-1 | - | TGTGCCAGCAGTGAACAGCTGGACTATGGCTACCCCTTC | CASSEQLDYGYPF
TRBJ2-1 | many | TRBV5-6 | TRBD2 | TGTGCCAGCAGCTTGGCCGGGAGGCCTTACAATGAGCAGTTCTTC | CASSLAGRPYNEQFF
TRBJ2-1 | many | TRBV12-3/TRBV12-4 | TRBD2 | TGTGCCAGCAGCCCAGGACTAGCGGTTTACAATGAGCAGTTCTTC | CASSPGLAVYNEQFF
TRBJ2-7 | few | TRBV10-3 | - | TGTGCCATCAGCCCGGGACTCCGAACCTACGAGCAGTACTTC | CAISPGLRTYEQYF
TRBJ1-1 | - | TRBV20-1 | - | TGCGGTGCTGCTGACTACATGAACACTGAAGCTTTCTTT | CGAADYMNTEAFF
TRBJ2-7 | - | TRBV5-1 | - | TGCGCCAGCCGGGACGCCAACTACGAGCAGTACTTC | CASRDANYEQYF
TRBJ1-1 | many | TRBV3-1 | TRBD1 | TGTGCCAGCAGCTCCGGACAGGGTGGATGGAACACTGAAGCTTTCTTT | CASSSGQGGWNTEAFF
TRBJ2-5 | - | TRBV20-1 | TRBD1 | TGCAGTGCTAGAGCACAGGGGGAGAGGGAGACCCAGTACTTC | CSARAQGERETQYF
TRBJ2-5 | - | TRBV20-1 | TRBD2 | TGCAGTGCTAGGTTGCCTAGCGGGAGTCAGGAGACCCAGTACTTC | CSARLPSGSQETQYF
TRBJ2-3 | - | TRBV5-1 | - | TGCGCCAGCACCAGGAGCACCCCACATCTGGATACGCAGTATTTT | CASTRSTPHLDTQYF
TRBJ1-2 | many | TRBV12-3/TRBV12-4 | - | TGTGCCAGCAGTTCGCGTCCCGGGACGGATTTCTATGGCTACACCTTC | CASSSRPGTDFYGYTF